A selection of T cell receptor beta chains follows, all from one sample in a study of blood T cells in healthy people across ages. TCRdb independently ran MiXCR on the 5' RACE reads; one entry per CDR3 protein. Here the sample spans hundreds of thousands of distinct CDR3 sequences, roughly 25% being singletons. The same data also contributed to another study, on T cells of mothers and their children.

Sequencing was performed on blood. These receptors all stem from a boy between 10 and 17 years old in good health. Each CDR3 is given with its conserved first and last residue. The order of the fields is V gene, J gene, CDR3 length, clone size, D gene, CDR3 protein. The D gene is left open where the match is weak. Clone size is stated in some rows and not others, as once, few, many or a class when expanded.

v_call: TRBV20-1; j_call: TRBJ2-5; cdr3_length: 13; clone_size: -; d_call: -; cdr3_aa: CSASLRTGETQYF
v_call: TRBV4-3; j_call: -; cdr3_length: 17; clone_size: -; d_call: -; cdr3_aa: CASSQDVGAQWVYEQYF
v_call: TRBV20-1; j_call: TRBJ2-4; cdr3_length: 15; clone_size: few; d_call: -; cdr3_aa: CSPRDPGGPGNIQYF
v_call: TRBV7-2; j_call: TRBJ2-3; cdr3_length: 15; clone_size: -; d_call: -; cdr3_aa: CASSFVEASTDTQYF
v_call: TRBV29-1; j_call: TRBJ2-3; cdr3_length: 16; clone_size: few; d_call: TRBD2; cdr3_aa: CSVWLAGVQRTDTQYF
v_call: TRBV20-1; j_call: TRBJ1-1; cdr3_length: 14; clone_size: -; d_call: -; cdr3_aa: CSSIIGGRNTEAFF
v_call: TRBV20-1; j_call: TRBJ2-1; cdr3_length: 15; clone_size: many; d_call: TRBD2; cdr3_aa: CSAHGGLAIYNEQFF
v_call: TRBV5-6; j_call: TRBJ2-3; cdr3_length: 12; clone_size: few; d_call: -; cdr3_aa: CASSLVWDTQYF
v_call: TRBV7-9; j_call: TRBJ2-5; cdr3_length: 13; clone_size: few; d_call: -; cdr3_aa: CASSSTGEETQYF
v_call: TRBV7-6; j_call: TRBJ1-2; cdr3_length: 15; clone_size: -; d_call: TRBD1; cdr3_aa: CASSRTGGDPYGYTF
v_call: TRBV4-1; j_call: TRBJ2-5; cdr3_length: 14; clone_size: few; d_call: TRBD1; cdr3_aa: CASSSQGRQETQYF
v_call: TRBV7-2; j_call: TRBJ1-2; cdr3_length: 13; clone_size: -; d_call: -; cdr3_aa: CASSDTDLYGYTF
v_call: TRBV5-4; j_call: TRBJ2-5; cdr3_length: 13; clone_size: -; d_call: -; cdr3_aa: CASSAGTGETQYF
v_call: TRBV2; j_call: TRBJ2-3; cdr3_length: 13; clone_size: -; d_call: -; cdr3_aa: CASLTSPPDTQYF
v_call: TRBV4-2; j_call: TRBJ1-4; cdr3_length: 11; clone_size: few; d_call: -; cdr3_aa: CASSQDEKLFF
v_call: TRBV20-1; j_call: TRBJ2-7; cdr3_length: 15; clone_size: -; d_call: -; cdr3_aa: CSARDRSSVTYEQYF
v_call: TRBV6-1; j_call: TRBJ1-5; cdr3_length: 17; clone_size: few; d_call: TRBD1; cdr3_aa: CASSEAPGGYSNQPQHF
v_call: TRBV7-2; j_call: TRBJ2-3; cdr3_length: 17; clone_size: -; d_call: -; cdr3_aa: CASSLERPAPFTDTQYF
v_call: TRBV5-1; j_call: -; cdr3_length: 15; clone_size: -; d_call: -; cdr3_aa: CASSPGLLGEETQYF
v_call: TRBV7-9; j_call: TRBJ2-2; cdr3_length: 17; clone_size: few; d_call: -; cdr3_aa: CASTLAAGQANTGELFF
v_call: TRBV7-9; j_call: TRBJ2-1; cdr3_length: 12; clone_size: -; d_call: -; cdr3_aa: CASSFTRNEQFF
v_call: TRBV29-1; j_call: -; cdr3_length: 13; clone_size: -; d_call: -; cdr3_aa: CSVQGLTAYEQYF
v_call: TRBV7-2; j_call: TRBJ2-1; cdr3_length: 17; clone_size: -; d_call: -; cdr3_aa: CASDQGLTFLGENEQFF
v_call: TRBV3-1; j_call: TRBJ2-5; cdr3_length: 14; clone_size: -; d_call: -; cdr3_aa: CASSPVFGSETQYF
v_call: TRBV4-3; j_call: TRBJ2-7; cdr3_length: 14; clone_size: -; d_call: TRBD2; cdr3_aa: CASSQDRGVVEQYF
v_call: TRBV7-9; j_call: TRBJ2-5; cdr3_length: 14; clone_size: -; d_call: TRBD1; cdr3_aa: CASSDEGAQETQYF
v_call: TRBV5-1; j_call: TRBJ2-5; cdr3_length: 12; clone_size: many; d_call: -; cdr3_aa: CASSLLGETQYF
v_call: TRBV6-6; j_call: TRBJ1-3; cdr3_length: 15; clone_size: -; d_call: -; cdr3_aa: CASSYEGTGENTIYF
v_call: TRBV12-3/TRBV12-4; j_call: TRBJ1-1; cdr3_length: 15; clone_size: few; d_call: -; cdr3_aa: CASRFTYRQTTEAFF
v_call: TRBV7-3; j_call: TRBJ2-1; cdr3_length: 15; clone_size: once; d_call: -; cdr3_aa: CASSLNPGTYNEQFF
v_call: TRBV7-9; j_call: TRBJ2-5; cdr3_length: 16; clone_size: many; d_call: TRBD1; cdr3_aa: CASSLGRQGIQETQYF
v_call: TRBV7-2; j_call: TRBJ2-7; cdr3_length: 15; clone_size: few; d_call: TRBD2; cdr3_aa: CASSLSSGESYEQYF
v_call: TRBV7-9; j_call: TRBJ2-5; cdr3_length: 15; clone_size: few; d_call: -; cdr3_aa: CASSLDGSVVGTQYF
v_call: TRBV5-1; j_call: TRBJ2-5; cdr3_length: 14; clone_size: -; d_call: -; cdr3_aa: CASSSDNLQETQYF
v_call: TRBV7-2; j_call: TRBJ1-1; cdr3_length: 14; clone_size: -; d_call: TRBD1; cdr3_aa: CASSLDRGVTEAFF
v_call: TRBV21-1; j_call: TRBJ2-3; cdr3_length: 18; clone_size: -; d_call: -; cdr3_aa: CASSKDQRTSGGTDTQYF
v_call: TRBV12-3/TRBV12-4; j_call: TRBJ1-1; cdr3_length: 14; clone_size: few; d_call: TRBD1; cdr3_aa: CASSQWTGRTEAFF
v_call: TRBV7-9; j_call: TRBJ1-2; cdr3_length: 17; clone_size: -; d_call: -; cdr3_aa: CASSHLLPEAANYGYTF
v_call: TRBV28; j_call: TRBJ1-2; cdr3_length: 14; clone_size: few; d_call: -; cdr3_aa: CASSLRQTIYGYTF
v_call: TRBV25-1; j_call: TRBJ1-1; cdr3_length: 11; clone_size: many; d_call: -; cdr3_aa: CASSVNTEAFF
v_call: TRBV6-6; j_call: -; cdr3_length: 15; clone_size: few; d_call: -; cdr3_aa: CASSIGTAMNYEQYF
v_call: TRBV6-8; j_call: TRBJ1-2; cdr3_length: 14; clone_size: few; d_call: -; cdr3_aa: CASSKDMANYGYTF
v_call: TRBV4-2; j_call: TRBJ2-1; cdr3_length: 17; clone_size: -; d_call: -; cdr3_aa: CASSRKGDRSSYNEQFF
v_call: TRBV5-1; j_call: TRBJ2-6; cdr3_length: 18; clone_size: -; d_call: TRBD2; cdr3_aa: CASSLGPSGTPGANVLTF
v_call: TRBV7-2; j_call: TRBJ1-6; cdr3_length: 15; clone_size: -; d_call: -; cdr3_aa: CASSPIWGAGQSLHF
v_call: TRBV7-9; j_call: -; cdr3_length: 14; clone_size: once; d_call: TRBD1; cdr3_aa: CASSLMGQLNEQFF
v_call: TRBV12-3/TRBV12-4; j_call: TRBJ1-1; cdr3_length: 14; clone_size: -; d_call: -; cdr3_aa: CASTPGILTDEAFF
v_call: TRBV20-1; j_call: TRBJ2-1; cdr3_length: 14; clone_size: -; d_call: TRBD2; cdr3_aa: CSAMGLAGVNEQFF
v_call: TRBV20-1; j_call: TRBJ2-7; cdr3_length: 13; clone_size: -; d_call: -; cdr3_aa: CSAKSGVGYEQYF
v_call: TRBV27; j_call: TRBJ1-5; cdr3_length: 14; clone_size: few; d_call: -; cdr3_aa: CASSLQGSWQPQHF
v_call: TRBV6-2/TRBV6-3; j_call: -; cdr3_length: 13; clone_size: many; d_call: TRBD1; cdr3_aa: CASRTSGGYEQYF
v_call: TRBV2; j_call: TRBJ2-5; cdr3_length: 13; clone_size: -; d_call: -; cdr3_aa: CASRGWVQETQYF
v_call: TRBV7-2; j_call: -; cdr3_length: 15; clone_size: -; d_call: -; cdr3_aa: CASSLLWQSSYEQYF
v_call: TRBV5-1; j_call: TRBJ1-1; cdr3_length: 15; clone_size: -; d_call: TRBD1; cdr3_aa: CASSFGTGGGTEAFF
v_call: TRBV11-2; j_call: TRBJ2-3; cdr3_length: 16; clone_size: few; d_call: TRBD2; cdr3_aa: CASSGITSGSTDTQYF
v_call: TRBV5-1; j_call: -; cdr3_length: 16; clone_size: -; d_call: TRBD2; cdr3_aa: CASSPTGTSGSYEQYF
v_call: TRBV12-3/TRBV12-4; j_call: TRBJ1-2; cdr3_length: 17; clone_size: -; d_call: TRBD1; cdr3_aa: CASSFQLRQGVNYGYTF
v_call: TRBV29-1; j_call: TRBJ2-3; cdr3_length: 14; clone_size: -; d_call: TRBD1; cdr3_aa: CSGTGATPRDTQYF
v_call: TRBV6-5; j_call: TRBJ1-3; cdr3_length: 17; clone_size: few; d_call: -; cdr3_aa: CASSYAAPFLSGNTIYF